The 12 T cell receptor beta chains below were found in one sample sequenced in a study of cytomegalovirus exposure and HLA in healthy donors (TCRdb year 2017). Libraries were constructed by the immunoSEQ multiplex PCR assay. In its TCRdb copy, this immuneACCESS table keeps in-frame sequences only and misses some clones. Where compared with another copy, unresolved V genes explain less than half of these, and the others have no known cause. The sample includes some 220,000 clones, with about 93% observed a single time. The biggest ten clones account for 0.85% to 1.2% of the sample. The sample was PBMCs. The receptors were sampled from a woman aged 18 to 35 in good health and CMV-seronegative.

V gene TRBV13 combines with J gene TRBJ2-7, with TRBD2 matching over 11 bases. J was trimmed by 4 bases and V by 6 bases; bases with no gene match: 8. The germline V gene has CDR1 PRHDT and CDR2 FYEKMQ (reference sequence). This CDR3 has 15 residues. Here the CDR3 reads CASRRDGTSGYEQYF. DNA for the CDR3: TGTGCCAGCAGAAGAGACGGGACTAGCGGTTACGAGCAGTACTTC.

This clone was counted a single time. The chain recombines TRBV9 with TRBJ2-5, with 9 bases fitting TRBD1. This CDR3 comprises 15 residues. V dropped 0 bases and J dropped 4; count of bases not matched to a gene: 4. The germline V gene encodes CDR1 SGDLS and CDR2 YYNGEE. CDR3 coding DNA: TGTGCCAGCAGCGTAGGGACAGGGGTACCAGAGACCCAGTACTTC. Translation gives CASSVGTGVPETQYF. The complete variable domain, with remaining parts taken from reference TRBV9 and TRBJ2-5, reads DSGVTQTPKHLITATGQRVTLRCSPRSGDLSVYWYQQSLDQGLQFLIQYYNGEERAKGNILERFSAQQFPDLHSELNLSSLELGDSALYFCASSVGTGVPETQYFGPGTRLLVL.

In DNA form, the CDR3 reads TGTGCCAGCAGCTTAGGGTTCGGTTCTAACTATGGCTACACCTTC. This sequence encodes CASSLGFGSNYGYTF. The chain couples TRBV7-9 to TRBJ1-2; D ambiguous. The CDR3 is 15 residues long. V was shortened by 1 base and J by 0 bases, with 9 bases between the two germline ends. Germline assignment: CDR1 SEHNR and CDR2 FQNEAQ (reference sequence).

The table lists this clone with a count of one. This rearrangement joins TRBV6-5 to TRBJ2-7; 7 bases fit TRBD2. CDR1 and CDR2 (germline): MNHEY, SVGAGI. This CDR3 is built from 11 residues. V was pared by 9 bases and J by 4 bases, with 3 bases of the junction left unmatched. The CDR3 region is CASTGGYEQYF. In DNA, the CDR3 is TGTGCCAGTACGGGAGGATACGAGCAGTACTTC.

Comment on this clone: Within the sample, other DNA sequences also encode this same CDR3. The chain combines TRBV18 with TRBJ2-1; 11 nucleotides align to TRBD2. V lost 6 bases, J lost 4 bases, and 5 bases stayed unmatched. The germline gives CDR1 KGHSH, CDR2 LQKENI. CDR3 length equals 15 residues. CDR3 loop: CASSPTSGSYNEQFF. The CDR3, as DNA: TGTGCCAGCTCTCCAACTAGCGGGAGTTACAATGAGCAGTTCTTC.

The CDR3 protein is CASSEIEGGGSYEQYF. The CDR3 bases are TGTGCCAGCAGTGAAATTGAGGGAGGGGGAAGTTACGAGCAGTACTTC. This chain links TRBV6-1 with TRBJ2-7; D is perhaps TRBD2 (7 bases). The V end was cut by 2 bases, the J end by 4 bases, with 18 bases between. Germline assignment: CDR1 MNHNS and CDR2 SASEGT. The CDR3 has 16 residues.

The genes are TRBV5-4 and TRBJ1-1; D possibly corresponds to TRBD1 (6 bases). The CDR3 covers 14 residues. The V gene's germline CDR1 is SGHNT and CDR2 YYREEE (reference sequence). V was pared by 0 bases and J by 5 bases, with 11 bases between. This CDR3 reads CASSLEGVRTEAFF. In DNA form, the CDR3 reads TGTGCCAGCAGCTTGGAGGGGGTGCGTACTGAAGCTTTCTTT.

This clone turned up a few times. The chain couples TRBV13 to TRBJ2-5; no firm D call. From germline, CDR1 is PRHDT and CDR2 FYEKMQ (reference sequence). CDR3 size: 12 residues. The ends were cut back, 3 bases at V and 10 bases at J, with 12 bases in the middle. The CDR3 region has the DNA TGTGCCAGCAGCTTCACGATTGGCGGCCAGTACTTC. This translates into CASSFTIGGQYF.

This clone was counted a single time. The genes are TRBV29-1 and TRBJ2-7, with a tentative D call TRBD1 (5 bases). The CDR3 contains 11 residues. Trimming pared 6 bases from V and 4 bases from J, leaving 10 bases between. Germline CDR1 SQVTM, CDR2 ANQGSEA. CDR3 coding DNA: TGCAGCGTACTCCAGGGTTACGAGCAGTACTTC. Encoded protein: CSVLQGYEQYF.

CDR3 amino acids: CALQGARFDEKLFF. CDR3 in DNA: TGTGCCTTGCAGGGGGCGAGGTTCGATGAAAAACTGTTTTTT. The chain combines TRBV30 with TRBJ1-4; 8 bases agree with TRBD1. With V trimmed by 7 bases and J by 6 bases, 10 bases remained unmatched. Germline loops: CDR1 GTSNPN, CDR2 SVGIG (reference sequence). CDR3 length: 14 residues. The full variable domain, with the rest looked up from reference TRBV30 and TRBJ1-4, is SQTIHQWPATLVQPVGSPLSLECTVEGTSNPNLYWYRQAAGRGLQLLFYSVGIGQISSEVPQNLSASRPQDRQFILSSKKLLLSDSGFYLCALQGARFDEKLFFGSGTQLSVL.

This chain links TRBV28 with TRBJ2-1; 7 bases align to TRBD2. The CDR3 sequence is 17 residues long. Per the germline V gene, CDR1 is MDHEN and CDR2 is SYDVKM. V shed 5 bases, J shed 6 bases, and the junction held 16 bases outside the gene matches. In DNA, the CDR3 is TGTGCCAGCAGTGAACTGGGCGGGGGATCCTGGAGCAATGAGCAGTTCTTC. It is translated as CASSELGGGSWSNEQFF.

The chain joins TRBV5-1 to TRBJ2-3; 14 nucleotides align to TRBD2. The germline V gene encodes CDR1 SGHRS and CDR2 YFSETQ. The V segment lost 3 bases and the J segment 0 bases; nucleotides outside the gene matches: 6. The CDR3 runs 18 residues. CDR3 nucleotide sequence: TGCGCCAGCAGCTCCGGACTAGCGGGAGGTTCTAGCACAGATACGCAGTATTTT. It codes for CASSSGLAGGSSTDTQYF.